A selection of T cell receptor beta chains follows, all from one sample in a study of blood T cell repertoires in COVID-19. TCRdb's table, derived via immunoSEQ multiplex PCR, lists solely in-frame clones and lacks some. The sample includes over 110,000 clones, more than 70% of them seen just once. Material for sequencing was peripheral blood. The receptor set was obtained from a human donor in a cohort sampled during active COVID-19. Both conserved end residues are part of each CDR3. A D gene is named only where the DNA matches it firmly. The size entry is marked missing in some rows and otherwise reads once, few, many or a size class.

TRBJ2-7 | TRBD1 | TRBV24-1 | - | CATEGQGGQYEQYF | TGTGCCACCGAGGGACAGGGTGGGCAATACGAGCAGTACTTC
TRBJ1-2 | - | TRBV7-2 | - | CASSLAGTSNYGYTF | TGTGCCAGCAGCTTAGCCGGGACATCTAACTATGGCTACACCTTC
TRBJ2-1 | - | TRBV27 | - | CASSRTVVYNEQFF | TGTGCCAGCAGCCGGACAGTGGTCTACAATGAGCAGTTCTTC
TRBJ1-4 | - | TRBV6-1 | - | CASSEGGLTNEKLFF | TGTGCCAGCAGTGAGGGGGGGTTAACTAATGAAAAACTGTTTTTT
TRBJ2-3 | TRBD2 | TRBV6-2/TRBV6-3 | - | CASSYSGGTLRTDTQYF | TGTGCCAGCAGTTATTCGGGGGGGACCCTTAGGACAGATACGCAGTATTTT
TRBJ1-1 | TRBD1 | TRBV30 | - | CASNRGTEAFF | TGTGCCTCCAACAGGGGTACTGAAGCTTTCTTT
TRBJ2-2 | TRBD2 | TRBV11-3 | - | CASSPGLAGGSNTGELFF | TGTGCCAGCAGCCCCGGACTAGCGGGGGGATCGAACACCGGGGAGCTGTTTTTT
TRBJ2-7 | - | TRBV9 | few | CASSRGGEAYEQYF | TGTGCCAGCAGCCGAGGGGGAGAAGCCTACGAGCAGTACTTC
TRBJ2-3 | TRBD2 | TRBV3-1/TRBV3-2 | - | CASSDQTSGGARGADTQYF | TGTGCCAGCAGCGACCAAACTAGCGGGGGGGCCAGAGGCGCAGATACGCAGTATTTT
TRBJ1-2 | - | TRBV3-1/TRBV3-2 | - | CASSPSLTYGYTF | TGTGCCAGCAGCCCCAGTCTCACCTATGGCTACACCTTC
TRBJ2-5 | TRBD1 | TRBV11-3 | - | CASSRQGSGTQYF | TGTGCCAGCAGCCGACAGGGGTCGGGGACCCAGTACTTC
TRBJ2-7 | TRBD1 | TRBV5-4 | - | CASSSDRQASTYEQYF | TGTGCCAGCAGCTCGGACAGGCAAGCTTCGACCTACGAGCAGTACTTC
TRBJ1-1 | - | TRBV21-1 | - | CASSAVWDRHPEAFF | TGTGCCAGCAGCGCGGTTTGGGACAGGCACCCTGAAGCTTTCTTT
TRBJ2-1 | - | TRBV5-4 | - | CASSLGGPSYNEQFF | TGTGCCAGCAGCTTGGGGGGGCCATCCTACAATGAGCAGTTCTTC
TRBJ2-5 | - | TRBV19 | - | CASSKGNQETQYF | TGTGCCAGTAGCAAGGGGAACCAAGAGACCCAGTACTTC
TRBJ2-2 | TRBD1 | TRBV2 | - | CASSGTGYLDTGELFF | TGTGCCAGCAGTGGGACAGGGTACCTGGACACCGGGGAGCTGTTTTTT
TRBJ1-6 | TRBD1 | TRBV2 | - | CASSTGGVYNSPLHF | TGTGCCAGCAGTACAGGGGGAGTCTATAATTCACCCCTCCACTTT
TRBJ1-2 | TRBD1 | TRBV5-1 | - | CASSETNRGYGYTF | TGCGCCAGCAGCGAGACGAACAGGGGATATGGCTACACCTTC
TRBJ2-1 | - | TRBV5-1 | - | CASSLSRTYNEQFF | TGCGCCAGCAGCTTGTCTAGAACCTACAATGAGCAGTTCTTC
TRBJ2-1 | TRBD1 | TRBV18 | - | CASSTGTGAYNEQFF | TGTGCCAGCTCAACCGGGACAGGGGCCTACAATGAGCAGTTCTTC
TRBJ2-3 | TRBD1 | TRBV7-2 | - | CASSRRQGAITDTQYF | TGTGCCAGCAGCCGCCGACAGGGGGCAATCACAGATACGCAGTATTTT
TRBJ1-3 | - | TRBV5-5 | - | CASSSDTGNTIYF | TGTGCCAGCAGCTCGGACACTGGAAACACCATATATTTT
TRBJ1-1 | - | TRBV6-1 | - | CASSGGGAYQNTEAFF | TGTGCCAGCAGTGGTGGGGGGGCCTATCAAAACACTGAAGCTTTCTTT
TRBJ1-4 | - | TRBV6-6 | - | CASSLDSKLFF | TGTGCCAGCAGCCTCGACAGTAAACTGTTTTTT
TRBJ2-7 | - | TRBV3-1/TRBV3-2 | - | CASSHNPSSYEQYF | TGTGCCAGCAGCCATAACCCGAGCTCCTACGAGCAGTACTTC
TRBJ1-5 | - | TRBV6-6 | - | CASSYLLDFSNQPQHF | TGTGCCAGCAGTTACCTCCTGGACTTTAGCAATCAGCCCCAGCATTTT
TRBJ2-1 | TRBD1 | TRBV6-5 | - | CASRARQGPYNEQFF | TGTGCCAGCAGGGCAAGACAGGGACCCTACAATGAGCAGTTCTTC
TRBJ2-7 | TRBD1 | TRBV13 | once | CASSNLDRGSSYEQYF | TGTGCCAGCAGCAACCTGGACAGGGGCAGCTCCTACGAGCAGTACTTC
TRBJ1-5 | - | TRBV19 | - | CASRLMQGHQPQHF | TGTGCCAGTAGACTTATGCAGGGCCATCAGCCCCAGCATTTT
TRBJ2-1 | TRBD2 | TRBV27 | - | CASSPSGTSGYNEQFF | TGTGCCAGCAGTCCATCCGGGACTAGCGGCTACAATGAGCAGTTCTTC
TRBJ2-5 | TRBD1 | TRBV9 | - | CASSVSPGQGQETQYF | TGTGCCAGCAGCGTCTCTCCGGGACAGGGGCAAGAGACCCAGTACTTC
TRBJ2-1 | - | TRBV5-5 | - | CASSLTAASYNEQFF | TGTGCCAGCAGCTTGACAGCGGCCTCCTACAATGAGCAGTTCTTC
TRBJ1-2 | - | TRBV29-1 | - | CSVAMLPLGYGYTF | TGCAGCGTTGCGATGCTACCTCTTGGCTATGGCTACACCTTC
TRBJ1-6 | TRBD1 | TRBV18 | few | CASSPPWQGAQSPLHF | TGTGCCAGCTCACCACCGTGGCAGGGGGCTCAATCACCCCTCCACTTT
TRBJ2-3 | TRBD1 | TRBV14 | once | CASSKLDRGPLTDTQYF | TGTGCCAGCAGCAAACTTGACAGGGGGCCGCTCACAGATACGCAGTATTTT
TRBJ2-2 | TRBD1 | TRBV5-1 | - | CASSSGTVNTGELFF | TGCGCCAGCAGCTCGGGGACAGTCAACACCGGGGAGCTGTTTTTT
TRBJ1-1 | - | TRBV7-9 | - | CASSFWTENTEAFF | TGTGCCAGCAGCTTCTGGACAGAGAACACTGAAGCTTTCTTT
TRBJ2-2 | - | TRBV6-5 | - | CASTRTRPDTGELFF | TGTGCCAGCACCCGGACACGCCCGGACACCGGGGAGCTGTTTTTT
TRBJ2-5 | TRBD2 | TRBV7-8 | - | CASSPAGVWQETQYF | TGTGCCAGCAGCCCGGCGGGGGTTTGGCAAGAGACCCAGTACTTC
TRBJ1-1 | - | TRBV27 | - | CASSLDSMTEAFF | TGTGCCAGCAGTTTGGACAGTATGACTGAAGCTTTCTTT
TRBJ1-2 | TRBD1 | TRBV3-1/TRBV3-2 | - | CASSQGDRGRNGYTF | TGTGCCAGCAGCCAAGGGGACAGGGGGAGAAATGGCTACACCTTC
TRBJ2-3 | - | TRBV4-2 | - | CASSQDLASPTSTDTQYF | TGTGCCAGCAGCCAAGATTTAGCTAGCCCCACTAGCACAGATACGCAGTATTTT
TRBJ1-5 | TRBD1 | TRBV30 | - | CAWSRTGDNQPQHF | TGTGCCTGGAGTCGGACAGGGGACAATCAGCCCCAGCATTTT
TRBJ2-3 | TRBD2 | TRBV3-1/TRBV3-2 | - | CASSQDTEASGVTDTQYF | TGTGCCAGCAGCCAAGATACCGAGGCTAGCGGGGTCACAGATACGCAGTATTTT
TRBJ1-5 | - | TRBV24-1 | - | CATSDGTQGEQPQHF | TGTGCCACCAGTGATGGAACACAGGGAGAGCAGCCCCAGCATTTT
TRBJ2-5 | TRBD2 | TRBV3-1/TRBV3-2 | - | CASSQAGLAGVETQYF | TGTGCCAGCAGCCAAGCCGGCCTAGCGGGGGTAGAGACCCAGTACTTC
TRBJ1-5 | TRBD1 | TRBV5-6 | - | CASSLGRGRGQPQHF | TGTGCCAGCAGCTTGGGCAGGGGGCGCGGTCAGCCCCAGCATTTT
TRBJ1-4 | - | TRBV4-3 | - | CASSQAPSPEKLFF | TGCGCCAGCAGCCAAGCCCCATCCCCCGAAAAACTGTTTTTT
TRBJ2-7 | - | TRBV11-2 | - | CASSKPGVPYEQYF | TGTGCCAGCAGCAAGCCCGGGGTCCCCTACGAGCAGTACTTC
TRBJ2-2 | - | TRBV10-2 | - | CASSGAPTGELFF | TGCGCCAGCAGTGGAGCCCCCACCGGGGAGCTGTTTTTT
TRBJ1-1 | - | TRBV27 | - | CASSLGGGNTEAFF | TGTGCCAGCAGTTTAGGGGGAGGGAACACTGAAGCTTTCTTT
TRBJ1-2 | TRBD1 | TRBV5-5 | - | CASSWGQGTVDGYTF | TGTGCCAGCAGCTGGGGACAGGGTACGGTCGATGGCTACACCTTC
TRBJ2-7 | TRBD2 | TRBV6-2/TRBV6-3 | - | CASSYSPLAGGYEQYF | TGTGCCAGCAGTTACTCCCCACTAGCGGGGGGCTACGAGCAGTACTTC
TRBJ2-5 | TRBD2 | TRBV11-2 | once | CASSLDGTSEETQYF | TGTGCCAGCAGCTTGGACGGGACTAGCGAAGAGACCCAGTACTTC